This TCR beta chain was obtained from a study of T-cell memory formation after mild COVID-19. Study outcomes and limitations: There were some responding clones in pre-infection memory, which suggested that cross-reactive memory had joined. Whereas later expanders leaned CD4+, clones contracting day 15 to 85 showed a balanced CD4/CD8 makeup. Contracting CD4+ clones were located mainly in CM and EM, and CD8+ clones in EMRA.

5'RACE with constant-segment primers built TCRalpha and TCRbeta cDNA libraries with UMIs. Using its own MiXCR run on the 5' RACE reads, TCRdb lists one record per CDR3 protein. The table records a few hundred thousand distinct CDR3 sequences, over 20% of them present only once. The CDR3 covers 13 residues. Trimming cost V 0 bases and J 10 bases, with 13 bases left between them. The germline V gene encodes CDR1 DFQATT and CDR2 SNEGSKA (reference sequence). Worth noting for this clonotype: Antigen: not known.

The chain has TRBV20-1 and TRBJ1-3; D call uncertain. This clonotype originated in an adult woman who had mild COVID-19 (a few samples of this study predate the infection). Cell type and time point are not known. Sequencing was carried out using PBMCs or a T cell subset sorted from them (not recorded which). The CDR3 reads CSARDISRQTIYF. CDR3 DNA sequence: TGCAGTGCTAGAGACATCTCTCGCCAGACCATATATTTT.